This T cell receptor (beta chain) was documented in a study of metastatic and nonmetastatic thyroid tumors. Study at large: Repertoires were compared across blood and tumor or nodule tissue from malignant and benign thyroid patients. Whole-study results and caveats: Versus benign nodules, malignant thyroid tumors reportedly had significantly higher TCR beta diversity, in blood and tumor.

At least ten counts were recorded for this clone. Its antigen is not identified. There were no patients who had received any treatment before thyroid surgery. Trimming removed 6 bases from V and 5 bases from J; junction bases left unmatched: 9. The CDR3 consists of 14 residues. The germline CDR1 and CDR2 sequences are DFQATT and SNEGSKA (reference sequence). Authors' data handling: Construction of a distant-metastasis classifier for papillary thyroid cancer relied on CDR3 differences across clinicopathological groups. TCRdb re-analyzed the PCR reads through MiXCR. TCRdb's processing, not the authors' own work, is the source of the V and J calls. This repertoire shows 21,000 or so clones, about a tenth found once; its top ten account for roughly 30%.

The source material was blood. The sequence derives from a female donor with papillary thyroid cancer or a benign thyroid nodule (not recorded which). Some clones in this sample may be carry-over from other donors' samples. V usage is TRBV20-1 and J usage is TRBJ2-7; 11 bases fit TRBD1. For the CDR3, the DNA is TGCAGTGCGGACGCCGGGACAGGGGGAGACGAGCAGTACTTC. This translates into CSADAGTGGDEQYF.